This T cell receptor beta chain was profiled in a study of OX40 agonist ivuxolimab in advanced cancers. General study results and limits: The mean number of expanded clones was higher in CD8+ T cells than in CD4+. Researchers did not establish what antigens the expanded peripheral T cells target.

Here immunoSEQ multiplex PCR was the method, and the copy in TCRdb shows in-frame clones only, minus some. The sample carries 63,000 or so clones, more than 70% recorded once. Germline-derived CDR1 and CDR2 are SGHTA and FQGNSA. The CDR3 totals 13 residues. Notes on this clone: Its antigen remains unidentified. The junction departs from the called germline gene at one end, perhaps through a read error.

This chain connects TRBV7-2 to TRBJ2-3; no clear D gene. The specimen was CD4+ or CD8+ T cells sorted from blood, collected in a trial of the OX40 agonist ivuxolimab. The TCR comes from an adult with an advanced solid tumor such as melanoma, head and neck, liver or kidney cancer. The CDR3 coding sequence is TGTGCCAGCAGCTTAGTCTACACAAATACGCAGTATTTT. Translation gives CASSLVYTNTQYF.